The TCR beta chain under discussion was sequenced for a study of blood T cell repertoires in COVID-19. The overall study: From the United States, Italy and Spain came samples of acute and convalescent COVID-19.

Trimming took off 7 bases at V and 2 bases at J, with 10 bases between the two ends. The germline CDR1 and CDR2 sequences are MNHNY and SVGAGI (reference sequence). The CDR3 loop spans 13 amino acids. Original data processing: Estimation of nucleated cell counts relied on the amplification of reference gene primers. Using immunoSEQ multiplex PCR, the repertoire was profiled, and TCRdb retains in-frame clones only, with some absent. That table supplies the V and J calls and clone size; D and trimming were determined from the DNA. The sample lists about 160,000 clones, more than 75% occurring once. The receptor was isolated from a man aged 40-49 years with acute or convalescent COVID-19. The chain carries TRBV6-6 and TRBJ2-3, with no clear D. The sample was peripheral blood. CDR3 DNA: TGTGCCAGCATCCAGACACTCACAGATACGCAGTATTTT. Encoded protein: CASIQTLTDTQYF.